Listed below are T cell receptor beta chains from one sample, sequenced in a study of blood T cell repertoires in COVID-19. Measured with immunoSEQ multiplex PCR; TCRdb has only the in-frame clones, and not every one. The sample consists of about 160,000 clones, 90% of them appearing once. The sequenced sample was peripheral blood. The receptors were sampled from a man aged 55 to 70 with active or convalescent COVID-19. CDR3s include the opening cysteine and the closing phenylalanine or tryptophan. Each record gives: J gene, D gene, V gene, clone size, CDR3 DNA, CDR3 protein. D genes are given only for firm matches. Only part of the rows carry a size: once, few, many, or a class if the clone is expanded.

TRBJ1-5	.	TRBV5-6	.	TGTGCCAGCAGCTTGAGGGGGTATAGCAATCAGCCCCAGCATTTT	CASSLRGYSNQPQHF
TRBJ1-4	TRBD1	TRBV5-5	.	TGTGCCAGCAGCTTGTGGGCAGGACAGGGGGTACTTGGTGAAAAACTGTTTTTT	CASSLWAGQGVLGEKLFF
TRBJ2-7	.	TRBV7-9	.	TGTGCCAGCAGCTACCAGTACTACGAGCAGTACTTC	CASSYQYYEQYF
TRBJ1-2	.	TRBV5-1	.	TGCGCCAGCAGCTTCGAACCAGGGGTAGGCGATGGCTACACCTTC	CASSFEPGVGDGYTF
TRBJ2-2	TRBD1	TRBV6-6	.	TGTGCCAGCAGACCGGGACAGGGGGTTGCCGGGGAGCTGTTTTTT	CASRPGQGVAGELFF
TRBJ1-1	TRBD1	TRBV6-5	.	TGTGCCAGCAGTTACTCCACGGGACAGGGTGAAAGGGCTTTCTTT	CASSYSTGQGERAFF
TRBJ1-2	.	TRBV19	.	TGTGCCAGTAGTATAGTAGGGGTGAACTATGGCTACACCTTC	CASSIVGVNYGYTF
TRBJ1-1	.	TRBV3-1/TRBV3-2	once	TGTGCCAGCAGCCAAAGGCAGAGGGAGAGGACTGAAGCTTTCTTT	CASSQRQRERTEAFF
TRBJ2-2	TRBD1	TRBV19	.	TGTGCCAGCCACCCGGGACAGGCCCTGACCGGGGAGCTGTTTTTT	CASHPGQALTGELFF
TRBJ2-6	.	TRBV27	.	TGTGCCAGCAGTTTAATCAGTATGAGGCACTCTGGGGCCAACGTCCTGACTTTC	CASSLISMRHSGANVLTF